This T cell receptor (beta chain) appears in the sequencing data of a study of cytomegalovirus exposure and HLA in healthy donors. Whole-study context: There were over 350 genotyped donors. Of these, roughly 80% fell in the genetic ancestry cluster associated with self-reported Caucasian donors. Findings of the study overall: Later on, an analysis showed TCR association rates differing by HLA locus, with DRB1 the most and HLA-C the fewest.

Regarding donors, all were healthy bone marrow donors. These donors counted as nominally healthy when sampled, but unrecorded immune exposures were likely. Remarks on this clone: The antigen is undetermined.

This PCR relied on a set of 60 Vbeta primers and 13 Jbeta primers. Data came from immunoSEQ multiplex PCR; TCRdb stores just in-frame clones and leaves some out. The sample contains some 180,000 clones, 60% to 85% of which appear only once. The CDR3 extends over 13 amino acids. Germline V gene data show CDR1 as SGHRS and CDR2 as YFSETQ. Trimming at V came to 4 bases and at J to 5 bases, leaving 0 bases not matched to a gene. The receptor was derived from a young man in good health and CMV-seronegative. The specimen sequenced was PBMCs. The chain carries TRBV5-1 and TRBJ2-2; 9 bases match TRBD1. The CDR3 here is CASSGQGTGELFF. In DNA, the CDR3 is TGCGCCAGCAGCGGACAGGGGACCGGGGAGCTGTTTTTT.